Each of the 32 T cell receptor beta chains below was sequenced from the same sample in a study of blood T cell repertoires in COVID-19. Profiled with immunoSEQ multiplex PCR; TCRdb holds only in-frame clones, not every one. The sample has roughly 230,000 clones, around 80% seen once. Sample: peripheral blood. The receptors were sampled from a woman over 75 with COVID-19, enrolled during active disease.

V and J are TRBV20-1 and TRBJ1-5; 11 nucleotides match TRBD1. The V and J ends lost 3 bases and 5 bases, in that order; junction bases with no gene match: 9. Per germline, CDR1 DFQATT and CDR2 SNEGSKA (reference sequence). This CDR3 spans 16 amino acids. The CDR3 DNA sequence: TGCAGTGCTAGTACCGGGACAGGGGGTTCACATCAGCCCCAGCATTTT. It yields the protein CSASTGTGGSHQPQHF.

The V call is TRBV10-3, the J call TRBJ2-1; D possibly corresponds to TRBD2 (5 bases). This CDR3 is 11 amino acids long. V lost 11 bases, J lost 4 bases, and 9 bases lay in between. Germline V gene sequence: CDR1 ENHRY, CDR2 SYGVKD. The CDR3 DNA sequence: TGTGCCGCAGGACTGTACAATGAGCAGTTCTTC. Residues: CAAGLYNEQFF.

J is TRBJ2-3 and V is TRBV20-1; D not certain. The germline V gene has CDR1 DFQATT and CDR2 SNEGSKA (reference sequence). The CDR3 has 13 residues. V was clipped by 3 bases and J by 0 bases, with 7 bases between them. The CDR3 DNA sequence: TGCAGTGCTAGTCCTCCGAGCACAGATACGCAGTATTTT. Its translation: CSASPPSTDTQYF.

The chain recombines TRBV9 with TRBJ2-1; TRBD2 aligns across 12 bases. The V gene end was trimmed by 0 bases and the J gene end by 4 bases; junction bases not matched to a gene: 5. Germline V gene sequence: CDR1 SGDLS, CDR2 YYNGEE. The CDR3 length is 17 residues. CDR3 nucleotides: TGTGCCAGCAGCGTAGAAGGTCTAGCGGGGGGGTACAATGAGCAGTTCTTC. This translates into CASSVEGLAGGYNEQFF.

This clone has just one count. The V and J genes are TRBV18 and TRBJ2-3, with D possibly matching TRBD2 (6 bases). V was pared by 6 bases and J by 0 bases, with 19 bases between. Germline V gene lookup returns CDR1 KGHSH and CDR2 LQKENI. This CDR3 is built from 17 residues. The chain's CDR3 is CASSLRERAGSTDTQYF. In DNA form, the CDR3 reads TGTGCCAGCTCCCTCCGCGAGCGGGCAGGAAGCACAGATACGCAGTATTTT.

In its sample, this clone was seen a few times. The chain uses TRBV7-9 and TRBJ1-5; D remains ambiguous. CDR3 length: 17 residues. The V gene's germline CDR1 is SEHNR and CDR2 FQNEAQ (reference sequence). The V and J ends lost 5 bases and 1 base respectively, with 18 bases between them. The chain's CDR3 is CASSPRTTPGSNQPQHF. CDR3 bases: TGTGCCAGCAGCCCGAGGACCACACCGGGGAGCAATCAGCCCCAGCATTTT. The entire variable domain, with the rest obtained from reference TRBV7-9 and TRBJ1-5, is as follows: DTGVSQNPRHKITKRGQNVTFRCDPISEHNRLYWYRQTLGQGPEFLTYFQNEAQLEKSRLLSDRFSAERPKGSFSTLEIQRTEQGDSAMYLCASSPRTTPGSNQPQHFGDGTRLSIL.

The CDR3 DNA reads TGTGCCAGCAGCTTACAGGCCCTACCTCTTCCCGATACGCAGTATTTT. Translation: CASSLQALPLPDTQYF. The rearrangement links TRBV7-8 to TRBJ2-3, with D uncertain. There are 16 residues in the CDR3. Germline V gene sequence: CDR1 SGHVS, CDR2 FQNEAQ. The V and J ends lost 2 bases and 6 bases respectively, with 18 bases between them.

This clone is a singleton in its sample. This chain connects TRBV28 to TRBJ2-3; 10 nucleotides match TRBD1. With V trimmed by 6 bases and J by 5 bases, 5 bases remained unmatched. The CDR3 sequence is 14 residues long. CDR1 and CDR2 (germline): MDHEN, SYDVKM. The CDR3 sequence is CASRRQGARDTQYF. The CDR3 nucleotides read TGTGCCAGCAGAAGACAGGGGGCTAGAGATACGCAGTATTTT.

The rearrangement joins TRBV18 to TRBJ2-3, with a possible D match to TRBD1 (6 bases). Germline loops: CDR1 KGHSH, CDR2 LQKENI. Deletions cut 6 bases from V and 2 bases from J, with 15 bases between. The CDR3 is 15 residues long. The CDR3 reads CASSLQDRLTDTQYF. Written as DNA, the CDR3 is TGTGCCAGCTCGCTACAAGACAGGCTCACAGATACGCAGTATTTT. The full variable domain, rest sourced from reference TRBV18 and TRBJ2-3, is NAGVMQNPRHLVRRRGQEARLRCSPMKGHSHVYWYRQLPEEGLKFMVYLQKENIIDESGMPKERFSAEFPKEGPSILRIQQVVRGDSAAYFCASSLQDRLTDTQYFGPGTRLTVL.

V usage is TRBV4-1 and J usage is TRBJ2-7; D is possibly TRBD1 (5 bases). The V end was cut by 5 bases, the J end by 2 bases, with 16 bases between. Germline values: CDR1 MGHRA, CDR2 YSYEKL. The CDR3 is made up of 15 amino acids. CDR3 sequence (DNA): TGCGCCAGCAGCAAGACCCAGGGTACGGCCTACGAGCAGTACGTC. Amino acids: CASSKTQGTAYEQYV.

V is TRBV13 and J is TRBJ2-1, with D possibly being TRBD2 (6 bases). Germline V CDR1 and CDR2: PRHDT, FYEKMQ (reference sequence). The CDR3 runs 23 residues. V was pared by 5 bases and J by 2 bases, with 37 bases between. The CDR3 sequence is CASSRISGVSGTIGRETYNEQFF. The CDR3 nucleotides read TGTGCCAGCAGCAGAATATCGGGCGTTAGCGGAACGATAGGCCGAGAAACCTACAATGAGCAGTTCTTC.

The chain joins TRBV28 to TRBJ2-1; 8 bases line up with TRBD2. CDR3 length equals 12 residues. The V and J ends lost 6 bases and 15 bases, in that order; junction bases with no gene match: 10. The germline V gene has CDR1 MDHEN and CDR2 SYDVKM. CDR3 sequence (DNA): TGTGCCAGCAGACCCCCGGGGGGGGGACCGTTCTTC. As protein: CASRPPGGGPFF.

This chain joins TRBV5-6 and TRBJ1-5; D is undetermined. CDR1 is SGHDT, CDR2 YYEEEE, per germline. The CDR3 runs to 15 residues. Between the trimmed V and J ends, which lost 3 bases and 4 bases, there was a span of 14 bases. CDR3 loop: CASSSVGDLNQPQHF. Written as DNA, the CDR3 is TGTGCCAGCAGCTCTGTCGGGGATTTGAATCAGCCCCAGCATTTT. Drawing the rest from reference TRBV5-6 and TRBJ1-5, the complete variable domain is DAGVTQSPTHLIKTRGQQVTLRCSPKSGHDTVSWYQQALGQGPQFIFQYYEEEERQRGNFPDRFSGHQFPNYSSELNVNALLLGDSALYLCASSSVGDLNQPQHFGDGTRLSIL.

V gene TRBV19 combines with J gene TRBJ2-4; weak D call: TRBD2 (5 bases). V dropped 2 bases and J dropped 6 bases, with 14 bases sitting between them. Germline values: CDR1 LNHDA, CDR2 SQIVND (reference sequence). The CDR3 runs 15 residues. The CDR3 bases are TGTGCCAGTAGTATACTAGCTGATACTAGAAACATTCAGTACTTC. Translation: CASSILADTRNIQYF.

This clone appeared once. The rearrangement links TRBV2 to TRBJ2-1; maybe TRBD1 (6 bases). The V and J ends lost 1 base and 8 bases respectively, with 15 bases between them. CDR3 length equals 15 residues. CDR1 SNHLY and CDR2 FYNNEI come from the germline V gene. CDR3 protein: CASSEVGAPGDEQFF. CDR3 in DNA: TGTGCCAGCAGTGAAGTGGGAGCCCCAGGGGATGAGCAGTTCTTC.

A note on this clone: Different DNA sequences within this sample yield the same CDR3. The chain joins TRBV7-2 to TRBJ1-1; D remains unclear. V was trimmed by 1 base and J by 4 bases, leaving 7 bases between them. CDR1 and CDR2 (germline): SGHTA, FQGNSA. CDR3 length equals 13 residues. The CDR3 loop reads CASSLGAGTEAFF. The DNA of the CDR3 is TGTGCCAGCAGCTTAGGCGCCGGCACTGAAGCTTTCTTT.

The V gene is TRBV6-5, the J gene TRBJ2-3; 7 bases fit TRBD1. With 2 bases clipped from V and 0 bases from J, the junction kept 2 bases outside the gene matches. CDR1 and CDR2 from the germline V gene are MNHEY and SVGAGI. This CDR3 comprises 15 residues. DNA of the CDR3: TGTGCCAGCAGTTACCCGGGACAGAGCACAGATACGCAGTATTTT. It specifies CASSYPGQSTDTQYF.

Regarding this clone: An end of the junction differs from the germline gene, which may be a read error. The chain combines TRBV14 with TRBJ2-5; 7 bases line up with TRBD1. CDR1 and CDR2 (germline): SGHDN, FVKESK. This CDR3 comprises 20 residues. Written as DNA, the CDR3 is TGTGCCAGCAGCTCCTCTACTCGGAGGACAGGCAAAAATACCCAAGAGTCCCAGTACTTC. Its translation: CASSSSTRRTGKNTQESQYF.

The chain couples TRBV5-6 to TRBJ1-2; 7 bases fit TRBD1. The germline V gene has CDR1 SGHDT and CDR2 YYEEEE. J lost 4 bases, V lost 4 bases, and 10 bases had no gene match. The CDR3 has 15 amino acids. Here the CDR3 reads CASSQGGRESYGYTF. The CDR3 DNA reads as TGTGCCAGCAGCCAGGGGGGCAGGGAGAGCTATGGCTACACCTTC.

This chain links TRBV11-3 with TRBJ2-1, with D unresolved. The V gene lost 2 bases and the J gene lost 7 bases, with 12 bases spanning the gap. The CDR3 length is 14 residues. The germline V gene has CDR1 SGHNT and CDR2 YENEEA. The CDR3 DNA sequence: TGTGCCAGCAGCTTATCCGACTCGCTAAATGAGCAGTTCTTC. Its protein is CASSLSDSLNEQFF.

This chain's CDR3 is CASSQDRGQRRSSYEQYV. The CDR3 DNA sequence: TGCGCCAGCAGCCAAGATAGGGGTCAGCGACGCAGCTCCTACGAGCAGTACGTC. The V and J genes are TRBV4-1 and TRBJ2-7, with D perhaps TRBD1 (5 bases). V lost 0 bases and J 0 bases, leaving 18 bases between the germline ends. Germline CDR1 is MGHRA and CDR2 is YSYEKL. There are 18 residues in the CDR3.

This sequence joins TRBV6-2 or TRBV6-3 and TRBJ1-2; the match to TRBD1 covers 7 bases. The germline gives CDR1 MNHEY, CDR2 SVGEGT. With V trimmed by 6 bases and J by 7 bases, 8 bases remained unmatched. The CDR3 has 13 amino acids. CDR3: CASRYGTVFGYTF. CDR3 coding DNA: TGTGCCAGCAGGTACGGGACAGTGTTTGGCTACACCTTC.

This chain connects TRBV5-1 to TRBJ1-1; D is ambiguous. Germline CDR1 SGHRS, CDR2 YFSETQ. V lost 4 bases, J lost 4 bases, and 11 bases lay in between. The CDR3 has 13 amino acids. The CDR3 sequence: CASSVTVGTEAFF. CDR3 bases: TGCGCCAGCAGCGTCACAGTTGGCACTGAAGCTTTCTTT.

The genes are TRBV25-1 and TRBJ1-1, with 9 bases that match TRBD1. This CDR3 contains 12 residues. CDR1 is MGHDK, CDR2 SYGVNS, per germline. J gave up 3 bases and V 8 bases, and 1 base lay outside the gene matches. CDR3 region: CASRDRDTEAFF. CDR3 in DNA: TGTGCCAGCCGGGACAGGGACACTGAAGCTTTCTTT.

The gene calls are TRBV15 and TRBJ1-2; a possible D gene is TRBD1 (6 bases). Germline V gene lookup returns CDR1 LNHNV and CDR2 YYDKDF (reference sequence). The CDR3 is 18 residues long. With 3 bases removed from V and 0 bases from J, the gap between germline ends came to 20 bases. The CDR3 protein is CATSSPLGGGKANYGYTF. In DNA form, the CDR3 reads TGTGCCACCAGCAGTCCCCTGGGGGGGGGCAAGGCTAACTATGGCTACACCTTC. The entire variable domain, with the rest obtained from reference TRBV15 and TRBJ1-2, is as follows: DAMVIQNPRYQVTQFGKPVTLSCSQTLNHNVMYWYQQKSSQAPKLLFHYYDKDFNNEADTPDNFQSRRPNTSFCFLDIRSPGLGDTAMYLCATSSPLGGGKANYGYTFGSGTRLTVV.

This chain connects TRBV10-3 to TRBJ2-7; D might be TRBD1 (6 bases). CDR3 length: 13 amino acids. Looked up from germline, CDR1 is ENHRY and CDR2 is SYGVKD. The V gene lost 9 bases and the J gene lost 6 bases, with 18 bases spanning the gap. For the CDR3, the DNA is TGTGCCATGGGGACACTACCCTCAGGCGAGCAGTACTTC. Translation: CAMGTLPSGEQYF.

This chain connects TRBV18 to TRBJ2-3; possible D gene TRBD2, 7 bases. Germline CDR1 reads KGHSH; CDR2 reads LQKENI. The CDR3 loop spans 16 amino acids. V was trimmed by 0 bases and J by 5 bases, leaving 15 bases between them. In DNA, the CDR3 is TGTGCCAGCTCACCACCTGGCGGGGGCCTTGGAGATACGCAGTATTTT. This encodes CASSPPGGGLGDTQYF.

This CDR3 is CASSYSLRDRRPTTDTQYF. CDR3 nucleotides: TGTGCCAGCAGTTACTCCCTCCGGGACAGGAGACCCACCACAGATACGCAGTATTTT. The chain joins TRBV6-2 or TRBV6-3 to TRBJ2-3; the match to TRBD1 covers 8 bases. The V gene end was trimmed by 0 bases and the J gene end by 2 bases; junction bases not matched to a gene: 13. Germline lookup yields CDR1 MNHEY and CDR2 SVGEGT. The CDR3 has 19 amino acids.

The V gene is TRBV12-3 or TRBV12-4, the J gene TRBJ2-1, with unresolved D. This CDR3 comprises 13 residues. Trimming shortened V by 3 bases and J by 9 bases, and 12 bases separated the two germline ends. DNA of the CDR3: TGTGCCAGCAGTTTGAATAGCTGGCTTGAGCAGTTCTTC. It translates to CASSLNSWLEQFF.

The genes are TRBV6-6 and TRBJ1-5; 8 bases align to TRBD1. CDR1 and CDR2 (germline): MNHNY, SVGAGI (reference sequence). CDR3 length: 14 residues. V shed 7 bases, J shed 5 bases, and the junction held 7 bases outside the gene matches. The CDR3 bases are TGTGCCAGCACAGACAGGGGCCTGGATCAGCCCCAGCATTTT. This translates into CASTDRGLDQPQHF.

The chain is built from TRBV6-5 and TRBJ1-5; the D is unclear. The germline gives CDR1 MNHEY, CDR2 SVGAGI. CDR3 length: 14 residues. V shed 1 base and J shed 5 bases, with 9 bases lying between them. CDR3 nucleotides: TGTGCCAGCAGTTACTATCGAGCCTATCAGCCCCAGCATTTT. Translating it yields CASSYYRAYQPQHF.

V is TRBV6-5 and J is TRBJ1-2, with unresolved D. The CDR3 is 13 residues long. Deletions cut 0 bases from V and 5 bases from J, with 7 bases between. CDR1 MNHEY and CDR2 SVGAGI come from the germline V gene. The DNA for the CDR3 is TGTGCCAGCAGTTACTCCGGAGCTTATGGCTACACCTTC. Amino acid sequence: CASSYSGAYGYTF.